Following are 30 T cell receptor beta chains from one sample sequenced in a study of blood T cell repertoires in COVID-19 (dated by TCRdb to 2018 to 2020). Library preparation used the immunoSEQ multiplex PCR assay. TCRdb provides this immuneACCESS table in a form limited to in-frame rearrangements. Some clones are lacking; in checked studies, under half of them reflect an unresolved V gene, and why the rest are absent is not known. Here the sample has more than 200,000 clones; 84% occur a single time. Together, the top ten hold about 10% of the sample. Input material: peripheral blood. These receptors were obtained from a woman of 80 years or more with COVID-19, enrolled during active disease.

The chain joins TRBV29-1 to TRBJ2-1; 10 bases match TRBD1. CDR3 length equals 17 residues. The germline CDR1 and CDR2 sequences are SQVTM and ANQGSEA. J gave up 6 bases and V 7 bases, and 18 bases lay outside the gene matches. Written as DNA, the CDR3 is TGCAGCGCCTCCCCTATCTTTGGGACAGGGGAAGGCAATGAGCAGTTCTTC. Residues: CSASPIFGTGEGNEQFF.

This rearrangement joins TRBV5-1 to TRBJ1-1; a possible D gene is TRBD1 (5 bases). This CDR3 spans 14 amino acids. Trimming removed 1 base from V and 5 bases from J, with 12 bases in between. Germline CDR1 is SGHRS and CDR2 is YFSETQ. The CDR3 DNA reads TGCGCCAGCAGCTTGACAGGAACTTTTACTGAAGCTTTCTTT. Translation: CASSLTGTFTEAFF.

The V call is TRBV6-1, the J call TRBJ1-2; D unclear. This CDR3 has 15 amino acids. Trimming cost V 0 bases and J 6 bases, with 14 bases left between them. Germline CDR1 is MNHNS and CDR2 is SASEGT. The CDR3, as DNA: TGTGCCAGCAGTGAAGCTCAGCCTTCAGGCAATGGCTACACCTTC. Encoded protein: CASSEAQPSGNGYTF.

This clone is a singleton in its sample. J is TRBJ2-3 and V is TRBV5-4; D unresolved. Germline-derived CDR1 and CDR2 are SGHNT and YYREEE (reference sequence). Trimming removed 3 bases at V and 2 bases at J, with 4 bases between. This CDR3 is built from 12 residues. The CDR3 loop reads CASSSFTDTQYF. The CDR3 DNA reads TGTGCCAGCAGCTCTTTCACAGATACGCAGTATTTT.

The chain is built from TRBV27 and TRBJ1-1, with 7 nucleotides matching TRBD1. The CDR3 has 13 amino acids. With 5 bases clipped from V and 8 bases from J, the junction kept 8 bases outside the gene matches. The germline CDR1 and CDR2 sequences are MNHEY and SMNVEV (reference sequence). CDR3 sequence: CASSLYPRGEAFF. In nucleotides, the CDR3 is TGTGCCAGCAGTCTTTATCCCAGGGGGGAAGCTTTCTTT.

The table lists this clone with a count of one. V and J are TRBV7-2 and TRBJ1-3; D is unclear. CDR3 length: 15 amino acids. CDR1 and CDR2 (germline): SGHTA, FQGNSA. V dropped 4 bases and J dropped 2 bases, with 12 bases sitting between them. The CDR3 DNA is TGTGCCAGCAGCTCCTCTTATATTACTGGAAACACCATATATTTT. Amino acids: CASSSSYITGNTIYF. The complete variable domain, with remaining parts taken from reference TRBV7-2 and TRBJ1-3, reads GAGVSQSPSNKVTEKGKDVELRCDPISGHTALYWYRQSLGQGLEFLIYFQGNSAPDKSGLPSDRFSAERTGGSVSTLTIQRTQQEDSAVYLCASSSSYITGNTIYFGEGSWLTVV.

J is TRBJ1-2 and V is TRBV6-2 or TRBV6-3; D gene ambiguous. The CDR3 consists of 15 residues. Trimming took 4 bases from V and 0 from J, leaving 12 bases between them. The germline V gene encodes CDR1 MNHEY and CDR2 SVGEGT. The CDR3 region is CASSSQRSSNYGYTF. The CDR3, as DNA: TGTGCCAGCAGTTCCCAGCGCAGTTCTAACTATGGCTACACCTTC.

The chain employs TRBV5-8 and TRBJ2-3; 12 bases match TRBD2. V trimming: 4 bases; J trimming: 2 bases; junction bases outside the gene matches: 2. CDR3 length equals 15 residues. Germline V gives CDR1 SGHTS, CDR2 YDEGEE. The CDR3 sequence is CASSRLAGDTDTQYF. The CDR3 DNA reads as TGTGCCAGCAGCCGACTAGCGGGGGACACAGATACGCAGTATTTT.

This chain connects TRBV9 to TRBJ1-2, with 7 bases aligning to TRBD1. The CDR3 has 15 residues. Germline CDR1 and CDR2: SGDLS and YYNGEE. The V and J ends lost 4 bases and 4 bases, in that order; junction bases with no gene match: 10. The CDR3 sequence: CASSLGQDRPYGYTF. The CDR3, as DNA: TGTGCCAGCAGCCTCGGACAGGATCGTCCCTATGGCTACACCTTC.

The V and J genes are TRBV9 and TRBJ2-5, with 10 bases lining up with TRBD2. CDR1 SGDLS and CDR2 YYNGEE come from the germline V gene. V shed 4 bases and J 1 base; nucleotides not matched to a gene: 7. This CDR3 has 16 amino acids. The DNA of the CDR3 is TGTGCCAGCAGCCTGAGCGGGGGGGCCTCCCAAGAGACCCAGTACTTC. It codes for CASSLSGGASQETQYF.

The rearrangement uses TRBV15 and TRBJ2-7; 9 nucleotides align to TRBD1. This CDR3 is 15 amino acids long. Unmatched junction bases numbered 2, after V lost 1 base and J lost 1 base. Germline CDR1 is LNHNV and CDR2 is YYDKDF (reference sequence). In DNA form, the CDR3 reads TGTGCCACCAGCAGAGTTGGGACAGGGTCCTACGAGCAGTACTTC. Translating gives CATSRVGTGSYEQYF.

The V gene is TRBV27, the J gene TRBJ1-2; 9 bases line up with TRBD1. The CDR3 is 14 residues long. The germline CDR1 and CDR2 sequences are MNHEY and SMNVEV (reference sequence). V trimming: 6 bases; J trimming: 8 bases; junction bases outside the gene matches: 10. CDR3 region: CASRRDREAEGYTF. The CDR3 DNA is TGTGCCAGCAGGCGGGACAGGGAAGCGGAAGGCTACACCTTC.

This chain joins TRBV2 and TRBJ2-3; 8 bases match TRBD2. This CDR3 is 16 amino acids long. CDR1 SNHLY and CDR2 FYNNEI come from the germline V gene. V gave up 6 bases and J gave up 5 bases; unmatched junction bases: 13. The DNA for the CDR3 is TGTGCCAGCAGCGCAGGATGGGGAGCGGGGGTAGATACGCAGTATTTT. Its translation: CASSAGWGAGVDTQYF.

This clone came up a few times. V is TRBV30 and J is TRBJ1-5, with D unclear. V was pared by 2 bases and J by 7 bases, with 12 bases between. Germline CDR1 GTSNPN, CDR2 SVGIG (reference sequence). The CDR3 extends over 13 amino acids. The CDR3: CAWSKEQRQPQHF. The CDR3 DNA is TGTGCCTGGAGTAAAGAGCAAAGACAGCCCCAGCATTTT.

The J gene is TRBJ2-5, the V gene TRBV10-1; D gene uncertain. V shed 4 bases and J shed 5 bases, with 11 bases lying between them. This CDR3 is built from 13 residues. Germline V CDR1 and CDR2: WNHNN, SYGVQD (reference sequence). The CDR3 nucleotides are TGCGCCAGCAGTGGACCCAGGATGGAGACCCAGTACTTC. Translating it yields CASSGPRMETQYF.

The chain links TRBV7-6 to TRBJ2-2, with 8 nucleotides matching TRBD1. V was clipped by 4 bases and J by 2 bases; unmatched bases: 6. Per the germline V gene, CDR1 is SGHVS and CDR2 is FNYEAQ. This CDR3 comprises 16 residues. The DNA for the CDR3 is TGTGCCAGCAGCTCTCGGACAGGGCTCAACACCGGGGAGCTGTTTTTT. Translating it yields CASSSRTGLNTGELFF.

The chain carries TRBV7-8 and TRBJ2-7; D is possibly TRBD2 (5 bases). The ends were cut back, 0 bases at V and 7 bases at J, with 16 bases in the middle. The CDR3 length is 15 residues. Germline V gives CDR1 SGHVS, CDR2 FQNEAQ. As DNA, the CDR3 is TGTGCCAGCAGCTTAGCTCTTTCCGGACTTAGGGAGCAGTACTTC. Translation gives CASSLALSGLREQYF.

The chain combines TRBV27 with TRBJ2-6; tentative D call: TRBD1 (6 bases). The V end was cut by 3 bases, the J end by 2 bases, with 17 bases between. Germline lookup yields CDR1 MNHEY and CDR2 SMNVEV (reference sequence). The CDR3 consists of 18 residues. The CDR3 here is CASSFFRGNDPGANVLTF. As DNA, the CDR3 is TGTGCCAGCAGTTTCTTCAGGGGAAACGACCCTGGGGCCAACGTCCTGACTTTC. The full variable domain, rest sourced from reference TRBV27 and TRBJ2-6, is EAQVTQNPRYLITVTGKKLTVTCSQNMNHEYMSWYRQDPGLGLRQIYYSMNVEVTDKGDVPEGYKVSRKEKRNFPLILESPSPNQTSLYFCASSFFRGNDPGANVLTFGAGSRLTVL.

The gene calls are TRBV18 and TRBJ1-2; TRBD1 might be the D (5 bases). V was shortened by 5 bases and J by 1 base, with 14 bases between the two germline ends. Looked up from germline, CDR1 is KGHSH and CDR2 is LQKENI. The CDR3 sequence is 15 residues long. CDR3 nucleotides: TGTGCCAGCTCAGGCCAAGGGGCAGTTAACTATGGCTACACCTTC. Translating it yields CASSGQGAVNYGYTF.

The chain recombines TRBV9 with TRBJ2-1; 10 bases are a match to TRBD1. The J segment lost 6 bases and the V segment lost 6 bases, leaving 9 bases of the junction unmatched. Germline V gene data show CDR1 as SGDLS and CDR2 as YYNGEE. This CDR3 is 15 amino acids long. Written as DNA, the CDR3 is TGTGCCAGCACCAAGGGGGACAGGGGACGCAATGAGCAGTTCTTC. This gives the protein CASTKGDRGRNEQFF. Filled out from reference TRBV9 and TRBJ2-1, the complete variable domain reads DSGVTQTPKHLITATGQRVTLRCSPRSGDLSVYWYQQSLDQGLQFLIQYYNGEERAKGNILERFSAQQFPDLHSELNLSSLELGDSALYFCASTKGDRGRNEQFFGPGTRLTVL.

The J gene is TRBJ1-1, the V gene TRBV18, with 8 positions matching TRBD1. The CDR3 has 14 amino acids. The ends lost 2 bases at V and 7 bases at J; junction bases unmatched: 6. Germline loops: CDR1 KGHSH, CDR2 LQKENI. Here the CDR3 DNA reads TGTGCCAGCTCACCAGCGACAGGGGCAGGTGAAGCTTTCTTT. Translation: CASSPATGAGEAFF.

This sequence joins TRBV25-1 and TRBJ1-6; maybe TRBD1 (5 bases). The CDR3 contains 14 residues. The V gene lost 1 base and the J gene lost 4 bases, with 5 bases spanning the gap. Germline CDR1 reads MGHDK; CDR2 reads SYGVNS. The DNA of the CDR3 is TGTGCCAGCAGTGAATCAGGGTATAATTCACCCCTCCACTTT. It encodes CASSESGYNSPLHF.

The J gene is TRBJ1-1, the V gene TRBV5-6, with 9 bases identical to TRBD1. The CDR3 is 16 amino acids. The germline gives CDR1 SGHDT, CDR2 YYEEEE. Unmatched junction bases numbered 9, after V lost 5 bases and J lost 1 base. CDR3 region: CASRLTGGTSNTEAFF. The CDR3, as DNA: TGTGCCAGCAGACTGACAGGGGGGACATCGAACACTGAAGCTTTCTTT.

The rearrangement uses TRBV28 and TRBJ1-5, with D perhaps matching TRBD1 (5 bases). Germline-derived CDR1 and CDR2 are MDHEN and SYDVKM. The V and J ends lost 5 bases and 0 bases respectively, with 11 bases between them. The CDR3 covers 15 residues. CDR3 in amino acids: CASSPSGGSNQPQHF. The CDR3 region has the DNA TGTGCCAGCAGTCCCTCGGGGGGTAGCAATCAGCCCCAGCATTTT.

J is TRBJ1-3 and V is TRBV6-5; D gene uncertain. V lost 8 bases and J lost 4, with 12 bases in between. Per germline, CDR1 MNHEY and CDR2 SVGAGI. This CDR3 spans 13 amino acids. CDR3 loop: CASQEGSGNTIYF. In DNA form, the CDR3 reads TGTGCCAGCCAAGAGGGTTCGGGAAACACCATATATTTT.

This clone has ten or more counts. The CDR3 nucleotides read TGTGCCAGCAGCTTCGGAGAGACTGGAAACACCATATATTTT. Its protein is CASSFGETGNTIYF. The chain employs TRBV13 and TRBJ1-3; D is uncertain. Germline V lookup: CDR1 PRHDT, CDR2 FYEKMQ (reference sequence). The CDR3 sequence is 14 residues long. Trimming took 3 bases from V and 2 from J, leaving 8 bases between them.

For the CDR3, the DNA is TGTGCCAGCTCACCACTGTGGACTAGCGGGGATGATGAGCAGTTCTTC. It is translated as CASSPLWTSGDDEQFF. The chain uses TRBV18 and TRBJ2-1; 12 bases align to TRBD2. CDR1 KGHSH and CDR2 LQKENI come from the germline V gene. CDR3 length equals 16 residues. J lost 8 bases, V lost 1 base, and 6 bases had no gene match.

V is TRBV11-2 and J is TRBJ1-2; 7 bases are a match to TRBD1. The V segment lost 5 bases and the J segment 4 bases; nucleotides outside the gene matches: 10. Germline loops: CDR1 SGHAT, CDR2 FQNNGV. There are 15 residues in the CDR3. The CDR3 sequence is CASSGPGQSFYGYTF. Here the CDR3 DNA reads TGTGCCAGCAGCGGGCCGGGACAGAGTTTCTATGGCTACACCTTC.

The chain carries TRBV10-3 and TRBJ1-3; D unclear. The CDR3 contains 15 residues. V shed 0 bases and J shed 3 bases, with 9 bases lying between them. CDR1 and CDR2 (germline): ENHRY, SYGVKD. CDR3 in amino acids: CAISESRGNGNTIYF. The DNA of the CDR3 is TGTGCCATCAGTGAGTCGAGAGGGAATGGAAACACCATATATTTT.

V gene TRBV15 combines with J gene TRBJ2-3; TRBD2 agrees at 10 bases. The V gene's germline CDR1 is LNHNV and CDR2 YYDKDF (reference sequence). The ends lost 0 bases at V and 1 base at J; junction bases unmatched: 1. The CDR3 runs to 16 residues. The CDR3 sequence is CATSRELAGGTDTQYF. CDR3 nucleotide sequence: TGTGCCACCAGCAGAGAGCTAGCGGGGGGCACAGATACGCAGTATTTT.